These 23 T cell receptor beta chains share one sample of origin, sequenced in a study of OX40 agonist ivuxolimab in advanced cancers. The library was built by means of the immunoSEQ multiplex PCR assay. This immuneACCESS table, as held by TCRdb, lists in-frame sequences with V and J called but not all clones. Of the missing ones, under half trace to an unresolved V gene in checked studies; the others have no known cause. The sample table shows 90,000 or so clones, and under 95% are seen once. The ten largest clones represent under 9.5% of the sample. The sample in question was CD4+ or CD8+ T cells sorted from blood, obtained in a trial of the OX40 agonist ivuxolimab. These receptors were obtained from an adult with an advanced solid tumor such as melanoma, head and neck, liver or kidney cancer.

The chain is built from TRBV11-3 and TRBJ2-7, with 7 bases fitting TRBD2. This CDR3 region has 15 residues. Germline V CDR1 and CDR2: SGHNT, YENEEA. Losses at the gene ends were 3 bases for V and 3 bases for J; bases not matched to a gene: 8. The CDR3 protein is CASSLMSGGSYEQYF. The CDR3 DNA reads TGTGCCAGCAGCTTGATGTCGGGGGGTAGCTACGAGCAGTACTTC.

This sequence joins TRBV13 and TRBJ1-5; D call uncertain. Germline loops: CDR1 PRHDT, CDR2 FYEKMQ (reference sequence). Deletions cut 5 bases from V and 4 bases from J, with 12 bases between. This CDR3 contains 14 residues. This CDR3 is CASSQGPLNQPQHF. The CDR3 bases are TGTGCCAGCAGCCAAGGTCCCCTAAATCAGCCCCAGCATTTT. Complete variable domain (other parts from reference TRBV13 and TRBJ1-5): AAGVIQSPRHLIKEKRETATLKCYPIPRHDTVYWYQQGPGQDPQFLISFYEKMQSDKGSIPDRFSAQQFSDYHSELNMSSLELGDSALYFCASSQGPLNQPQHFGDGTRLSIL.

V gene TRBV29-1 combines with J gene TRBJ1-2; 9 bases agree with TRBD1. CDR1 and CDR2 from the germline V gene are SQVTM and ANQGSEA. Trimming at V came to 0 bases and at J to 6 bases, leaving 2 bases not matched to a gene. The CDR3 spans 13 residues. The CDR3 loop reads CSVEDRQGDGYTF. In DNA, the CDR3 is TGCAGCGTTGAAGATCGACAGGGGGATGGCTACACCTTC.

The chain's CDR3 is CATSRQGALDGYTF. For the CDR3, the DNA is TGTGCCACCAGCAGACAGGGGGCACTCGATGGCTACACCTTC. V usage is TRBV15 and J usage is TRBJ1-2; 8 bases agree with TRBD1. The CDR3 consists of 14 residues. With 2 bases clipped from V and 6 bases from J, the junction kept 5 bases outside the gene matches. In germline, CDR1 is LNHNV, CDR2 YYDKDF (reference sequence). Supplemented by reference TRBV15 and TRBJ1-2, the full variable domain reads DAMVIQNPRYQVTQFGKPVTLSCSQTLNHNVMYWYQQKSSQAPKLLFHYYDKDFNNEADTPDNFQSRRPNTSFCFLDIRSPGLGDTAMYLCATSRQGALDGYTFGSGTRLTVV.

This rearrangement joins TRBV28 to TRBJ1-5, with D maybe TRBD1 (5 bases). The CDR3 has 14 residues. V was cut by 6 bases and J by 5 bases, with 14 bases left in between. CDR1 is MDHEN and CDR2 is SYDVKM in the germline V gene. Here the CDR3 reads CASSKNQGYQPQHF. In nucleotides, the CDR3 is TGTGCCAGCAGCAAGAACCAGGGATATCAGCCCCAGCATTTT.

The chain uses TRBV30 and TRBJ2-7; D is unclear. The CDR3 extends over 13 amino acids. Germline CDR1 reads GTSNPN; CDR2 reads SVGIG (reference sequence). V lost 0 bases and J lost 5, with 11 bases in between. Written as DNA, the CDR3 is TGTGCCTGGAGTGTTGGGTCATCCAACGAGCAGTACTTC. It is translated as CAWSVGSSNEQYF.

The rearrangement joins TRBV6-5 to TRBJ2-7; D could derive from TRBD1 or TRBD2 (5 bases each). The CDR3 has 13 residues. The ends were cut back, 11 bases at V and 4 bases at J, with 18 bases in the middle. Germline CDR1 reads MNHEY; CDR2 reads SVGAGI. The CDR3 is CASGTGPGYEQYF. The DNA for the CDR3 is TGTGCCTCAGGGACGGGTCCAGGGTACGAGCAGTACTTC.

This chain uses TRBV28 with TRBJ2-1; possibly TRBD2 for D (5 bases). The germline gives CDR1 MDHEN, CDR2 SYDVKM. Trimming removed 3 bases from V and 0 bases from J, with 24 bases in between. The CDR3 runs 20 residues. This CDR3 is CASSFPSPRAGDSSYNEQFF. DNA of the CDR3: TGTGCCAGCAGTTTCCCGTCGCCGCGGGCGGGTGATAGCTCCTACAATGAGCAGTTCTTC.

The chain links TRBV7-3 to TRBJ2-3; a weak D match, TRBD1 (5 bases). The CDR3 extends over 16 amino acids. The ends were cut back, 1 base at V and 5 bases at J, with 16 bases in the middle. Germline V gene data show CDR1 as SGHTA and CDR2 as FQGTGA. The CDR3 reads CASSLNPPGQGDTQYF. CDR3 bases: TGTGCCAGCAGCTTAAATCCGCCCGGGCAGGGAGATACGCAGTATTTT.

The chain combines TRBV13 with TRBJ1-2; no firm D call. This CDR3 spans 12 amino acids. Germline V gene sequence: CDR1 PRHDT, CDR2 FYEKMQ (reference sequence). V shed 4 bases and J shed 8 bases, with 11 bases lying between them. The CDR3: CASSSETEGYTF. The DNA of the CDR3 is TGTGCCAGCAGCTCCGAGACTGAAGGCTACACCTTC. The entire variable domain, with the rest obtained from reference TRBV13 and TRBJ1-2, is as follows: AAGVIQSPRHLIKEKRETATLKCYPIPRHDTVYWYQQGPGQDPQFLISFYEKMQSDKGSIPDRFSAQQFSDYHSELNMSSLELGDSALYFCASSSETEGYTFGSGTRLTVV.

This chain uses TRBV30 with TRBJ1-6; D may be TRBD1 (5 bases). Germline lookup yields CDR1 GTSNPN and CDR2 SVGIG (reference sequence). V lost 1 base and J lost 8, with 18 bases in between. The length of the CDR3 is 16 residues. Written as DNA, the CDR3 is TGTGCCTGGAGTGATGGTGCGACAGCCCATTATTCACCCCTCCACTTT. It is translated as CAWSDGATAHYSPLHF.

This chain links TRBV7-3 with TRBJ2-2, with D hard to call. Looked up from germline, CDR1 is SGHTA and CDR2 is FQGTGA. V lost 2 bases and J lost 4, with 8 bases in between. This CDR3 is built from 14 residues. CDR3 DNA sequence: TGTGCCAGCAGCTTAGGGGTGGGCACCGGGGAGCTGTTTTTT. This translates into CASSLGVGTGELFF.

This chain uses TRBV19 with TRBJ1-5; the match to TRBD1 covers 9 bases. Germline lookup yields CDR1 LNHDA and CDR2 SQIVND (reference sequence). Losses at the gene ends were 5 bases for V and 4 bases for J; bases not matched to a gene: 6. This CDR3 contains 15 residues. The CDR3 coding sequence is TGTGCCAGTAGTTTTACAGGGGGCACTAATCAGCCCCAGCATTTT. Translating gives CASSFTGGTNQPQHF.

The rearrangement joins TRBV5-8 to TRBJ1-6, with 8 bases that match TRBD1. Trimming at V came to 0 bases and at J to 7 bases, leaving 0 bases not matched to a gene. The germline V gene encodes CDR1 SGHTS and CDR2 YDEGEE. The CDR3 totals 14 residues. The CDR3 sequence: CASSLGQGNSPLHF. The DNA of the CDR3 is TGTGCCAGCAGCTTGGGACAGGGGAATTCACCCCTCCACTTT.

This clone came up once. The V and J genes are TRBV30 and TRBJ2-3; no clear D. Trimming pared 5 bases from V and 0 bases from J, leaving 6 bases between. Germline CDR1 is GTSNPN and CDR2 is SVGIG (reference sequence). This CDR3 comprises 12 residues. The CDR3 sequence is CAWESSTDTQYF. The CDR3 coding sequence is TGTGCCTGGGAATCTAGCACAGATACGCAGTATTTT.

This chain links TRBV30 with TRBJ2-1; D is undetermined. V lost 0 bases, J lost 7 bases, and 7 bases lay in between. In germline, CDR1 is GTSNPN, CDR2 SVGIG (reference sequence). The CDR3 extends over 12 amino acids. DNA for the CDR3: TGTGCCTGGAGTGTACTCGTAAATGAGCAGTTCTTC. Translation gives CAWSVLVNEQFF.

J is TRBJ2-2 and V is TRBV30, with 8 bases lining up with TRBD2. After removal of 2 bases from V and 5 bases from J, the junction contained 10 bases not matched to a gene. Germline V gene data show CDR1 as GTSNPN and CDR2 as SVGIG (reference sequence). The CDR3 is 16 residues long. The CDR3 DNA sequence: TGTGCCTGGAGTACCCCAGCGGGAGCGTGGACCGGGGAGCTGTTTTTT. It encodes CAWSTPAGAWTGELFF. Complete variable domain (other parts from reference TRBV30 and TRBJ2-2): SQTIHQWPATLVQPVGSPLSLECTVEGTSNPNLYWYRQAAGRGLQLLFYSVGIGQISSEVPQNLSASRPQDRQFILSSKKLLLSDSGFYLCAWSTPAGAWTGELFFGEGSRLTVL.

The chain has TRBV28 and TRBJ1-1, with D perhaps TRBD1 (6 bases). The V end was cut by 2 bases, the J end by 0 bases, with 16 bases between. The CDR3 runs 17 residues. Germline values: CDR1 MDHEN, CDR2 SYDVKM. The CDR3 DNA follows: TGTGCCAGCAGTTTACGTCGGTGGGGGCTACTGAACACTGAAGCTTTCTTT. Protein: CASSLRRWGLLNTEAFF.

The V call is TRBV4-3, the J call TRBJ2-2; TRBD1 matches 7 bases. This CDR3 region has 17 residues. Germline CDR1 reads LGHNA; CDR2 reads YSLEER. Trimming took 2 bases from V and 3 from J; bases not matched to a gene: 9. This CDR3 is CASSQPALGTDTGELFF. The DNA of the CDR3 is TGCGCCAGCAGCCAACCAGCCCTCGGGACAGACACCGGGGAGCTGTTTTTT.

The J gene is TRBJ2-1, the V gene TRBV11-2; 14 bases are a match to TRBD2. Germline V lookup: CDR1 SGHAT, CDR2 FQNNGV. The CDR3 has 16 amino acids. J was trimmed by 9 bases and V by 2 bases; bases with no gene match: 6. The CDR3 sequence: CASSLMGLAGELEQFF. In DNA form, the CDR3 reads TGTGCCAGCAGCTTAATGGGACTAGCGGGAGAGCTTGAGCAGTTCTTC.

The CDR3 reads CATSPNGLAGDTQYF. The CDR3 DNA is TGTGCCACCAGCCCCAATGGACTAGCGGGAGATACGCAGTATTTT. The J gene is TRBJ2-3, the V gene TRBV15, with 11 bases matching TRBD2. Germline assignment: CDR1 LNHNV and CDR2 YYDKDF (reference sequence). The CDR3 spans 15 residues. J was trimmed by 5 bases and V by 5 bases; bases with no gene match: 6. Combining the CDR3 with reference TRBV15 and TRBJ2-3 gives the whole variable domain DAMVIQNPRYQVTQFGKPVTLSCSQTLNHNVMYWYQQKSSQAPKLLFHYYDKDFNNEADTPDNFQSRRPNTSFCFLDIRSPGLGDTAMYLCATSPNGLAGDTQYFGPGTRLTVL.

The chain uses TRBV14 and TRBJ2-1; 7 bases match TRBD2. Germline loops: CDR1 SGHDN, CDR2 FVKESK. This CDR3 comprises 11 residues. V shed 1 base, J shed 13 bases, and the junction held 1 base outside the gene matches. Here the CDR3 reads CASSQGTSQFF. For the CDR3, the DNA is TGTGCCAGCAGCCAAGGGACTAGTCAGTTCTTC. Looking up the rest from reference TRBV14 and TRBJ2-1 gives the full variable domain: EAGVTQFPSHSVIEKGQTVTLRCDPISGHDNLYWYRRVMGKEIKFLLHFVKESKQDESGMPNNRFLAERTGGTYSTLKVQPAELEDSGVYFCASSQGTSQFFGPGTRLTVL.

The rearrangement links TRBV5-1 to TRBJ1-1; D is perhaps TRBD1 (5 bases). V lost 1 base and J lost 0, with 10 bases in between. The CDR3 covers 15 residues. The germline gives CDR1 SGHRS, CDR2 YFSETQ. For the CDR3, the DNA is TGCGCCAGCAGCTTGTTGGGGCGGATGAACACTGAAGCTTTCTTT. Translated: CASSLLGRMNTEAFF.